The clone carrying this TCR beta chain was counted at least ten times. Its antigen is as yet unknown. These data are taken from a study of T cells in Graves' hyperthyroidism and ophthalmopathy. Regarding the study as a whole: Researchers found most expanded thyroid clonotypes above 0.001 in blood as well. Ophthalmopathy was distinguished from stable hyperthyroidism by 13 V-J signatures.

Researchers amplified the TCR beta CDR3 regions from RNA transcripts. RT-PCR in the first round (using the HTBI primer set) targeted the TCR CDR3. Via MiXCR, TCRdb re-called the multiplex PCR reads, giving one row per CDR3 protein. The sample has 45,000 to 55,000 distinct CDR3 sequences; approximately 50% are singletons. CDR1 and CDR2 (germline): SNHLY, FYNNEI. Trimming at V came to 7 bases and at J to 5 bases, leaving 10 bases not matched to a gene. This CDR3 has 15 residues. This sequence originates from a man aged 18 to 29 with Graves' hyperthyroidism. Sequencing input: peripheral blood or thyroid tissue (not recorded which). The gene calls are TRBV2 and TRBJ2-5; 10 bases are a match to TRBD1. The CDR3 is CASKLTGQGTETQYF. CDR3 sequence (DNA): TGTGCCAGCAAGCTAACGGGACAGGGGACGGAGACCCAGTACTTC.